This T cell receptor beta chain was sequenced for a study of post-analysis software for immune sequencing data. As for the study in general: Relapsing-remitting, secondary progressive and progressive-relapsing multiple sclerosis were all included among the disease courses.

General observations from the study: Patients had higher frequencies than controls of about 5 TRBV segments, including TRBV5-6, TRBV5-1 and TRBV20-1.

The CDR3 totals 14 residues. V shed 4 bases and J shed 4 bases, with 13 bases lying between them. The germline V gene has CDR1 SQVTM and CDR2 ANQGSEA. This clonotype was seen more than once but under ten times. Its specificity is not known. TCR beta cDNA libraries had unique molecular identifiers. Using its own MiXCR run on the PCR reads, TCRdb lists one record per CDR3 protein. This sample has more than 500,000 distinct CDR3 sequences, with roughly 34% found just once. The V and J genes are TRBV29-1 and TRBJ1-4; D is undetermined. This clonotype was obtained from a girl between 2 and 17 years old with multiple sclerosis. The sample was blood. In DNA form, the CDR3 reads TGCAGCGTTGCCTTGGGAGTGATTAATGAAAAACTGTTTTTT. It encodes CSVALGVINEKLFF.